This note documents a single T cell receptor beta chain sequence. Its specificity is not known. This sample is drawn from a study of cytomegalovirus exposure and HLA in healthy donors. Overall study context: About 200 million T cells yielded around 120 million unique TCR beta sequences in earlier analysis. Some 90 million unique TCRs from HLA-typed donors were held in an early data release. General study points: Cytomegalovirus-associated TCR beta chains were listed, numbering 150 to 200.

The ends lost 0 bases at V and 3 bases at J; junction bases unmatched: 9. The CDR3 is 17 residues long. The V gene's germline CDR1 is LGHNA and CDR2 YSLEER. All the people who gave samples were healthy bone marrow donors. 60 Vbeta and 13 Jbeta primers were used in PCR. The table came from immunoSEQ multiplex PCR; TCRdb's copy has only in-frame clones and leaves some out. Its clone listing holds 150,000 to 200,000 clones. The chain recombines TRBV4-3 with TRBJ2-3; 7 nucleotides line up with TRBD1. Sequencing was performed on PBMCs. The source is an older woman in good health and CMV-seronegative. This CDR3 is CASSQDRYRGLTDTQYF. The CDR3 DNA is TGCGCCAGCAGCCAAGATCGATACAGGGGTCTTACAGATACGCAGTATTTT.